The subject of this entry is one T cell receptor (beta chain). The V and J ends lost 0 bases and 6 bases respectively, with 5 bases between them. Germline CDR1 reads MNHEY; CDR2 reads SMNVEV (reference sequence). CDR3 size: 13 residues. Method: immunoSEQ multiplex PCR; TCRdb's copy keeps in-frame clones and lacks some. The sample lists roughly 32,000 clones, roughly 85% occurring once. The record originates from a study of blood T cell repertoires in COVID-19. The V and J genes are TRBV27 and TRBJ2-2; unclear D gene. Material: peripheral blood. The sequence came from a man older than 75 with active COVID-19. The CDR3 sequence is CASSLSAPGELFF. DNA for the CDR3: TGTGCCAGCAGTTTATCGGCCCCCGGGGAGCTGTTTTTT.